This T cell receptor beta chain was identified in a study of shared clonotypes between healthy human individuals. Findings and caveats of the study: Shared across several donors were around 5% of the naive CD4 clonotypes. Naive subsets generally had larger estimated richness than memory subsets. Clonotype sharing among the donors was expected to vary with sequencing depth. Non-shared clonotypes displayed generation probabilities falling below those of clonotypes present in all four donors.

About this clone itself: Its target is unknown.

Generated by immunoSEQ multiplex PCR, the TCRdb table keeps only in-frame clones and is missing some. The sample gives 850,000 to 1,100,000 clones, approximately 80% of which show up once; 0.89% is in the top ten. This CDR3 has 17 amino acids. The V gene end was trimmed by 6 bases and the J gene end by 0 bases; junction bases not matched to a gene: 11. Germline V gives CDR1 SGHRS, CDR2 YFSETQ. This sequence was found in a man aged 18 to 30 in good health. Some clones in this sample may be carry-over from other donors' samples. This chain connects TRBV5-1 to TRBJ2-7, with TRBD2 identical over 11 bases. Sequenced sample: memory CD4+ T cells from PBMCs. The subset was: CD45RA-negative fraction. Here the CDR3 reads CASKQLAGGPYSYEQYF. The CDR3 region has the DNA TGCGCCAGCAAACAATTAGCGGGAGGGCCCTACTCCTACGAGCAGTACTTC.